This is a list of T cell receptor beta chains from one sample in a study of cytomegalovirus exposure and HLA in healthy donors. The repertoire was sequenced with immunoSEQ multiplex PCR; TCRdb's copy has only in-frame clones and lacks some. The sample carries approximately 170,000 clones, 60% to 80% recorded once. The sequencing input was PBMCs. These receptors were obtained from a woman aged 30 to 39 in good health and CMV-seropositive. Both conserved end residues are part of each CDR3. D genes are given only for firm matches. The size field is filled for only some rows; it gives once, few, many or a size class.

j_call clone_size d_call v_call cdr3_nt cdr3_aa
TRBJ1-4 - - TRBV2 TGTGCCAGCAGGCGACGGGGAGACGACGAAAAACTGTTTTTT CASRRRGDDEKLFF
TRBJ1-2 - - TRBV28 TGTGCCAGCAGTTTATTCCTACCTGGTCGGGATGGCTACACCTTC CASSLFLPGRDGYTF
TRBJ1-1 - - TRBV5-4 TGTGCCAGCAGCCCGGAGAGCAGCACTGAAGCTTTCTTT CASSPESSTEAFF
TRBJ2-7 once - TRBV7-6 TGTGCCAGCAGTCCAGCGTCTGGGGGACTGACCAACTACGAGCAGTACTTC CASSPASGGLTNYEQYF
TRBJ2-7 - TRBD2 TRBV7-9 TGTGCCAGCAGCCCCGGACTAGCGGGAGGGCCTGGGGAGCAGTACTTC CASSPGLAGGPGEQYF
TRBJ2-7 - - TRBV28 TGTGCCAGCAGTCTCGGGACACCTCGCTCCTACGAGCAGTACTTC CASSLGTPRSYEQYF
TRBJ2-2 - TRBD1 TRBV2 TGTGCCAGCAGCGAAGGGACAGGGAACACCGGGGAGCTGTTTTTT CASSEGTGNTGELFF
TRBJ2-7 - TRBD1 TRBV6-6 TGTGCCAGCAGACCGGGACAGGCTTCCTACGAGCAGTACTTC CASRPGQASYEQYF
TRBJ1-2 - - TRBV5-1 TGCGCCAGCAGCACCCATCAGGGGCAAGGCAACTATGGCTACACCTTC CASSTHQGQGNYGYTF
TRBJ1-1 once - TRBV7-9 TGTGCCAGCAGCTTTCGGTACGGTTTTGAAGCTTTCTTT CASSFRYGFEAFF
TRBJ2-1 - - TRBV27 TGTGCCAGCAGACAGAATTACAATGAGCAGTTCTTC CASRQNYNEQFF
TRBJ2-4 - - TRBV2 TGTGCCAGCAGTTGGGACTCGTCCTTGATAGCCAAAAACATTCAGTACTTC CASSWDSSLIAKNIQYF
TRBJ2-5 - TRBD1 TRBV6-5 TGTGCCAGCAGGACCGACAGGGGGCATCTTGAGACCCAGTACTTC CASRTDRGHLETQYF
TRBJ2-1 - - TRBV2 TGTGCCAGCAGACGACAGGCTAGCTCCTACAATGAGCAGTTCTTC CASRRQASSYNEQFF
TRBJ1-1 - - TRBV6-1 TGTGCCAGCAGTGAAGGAGCGGGGAGTGGGACTGAAGCTTTCTTT CASSEGAGSGTEAFF
TRBJ2-5 - TRBD2 TRBV7-7 TGTGCTAGCAGCCCCGGGGGGGCTGAGACCCAGTACTTC CASSPGGAETQYF
TRBJ2-3 - - TRBV6-1 TGTGCCTCAGCCCCCAGGTCTAGCACAGATACGCAGTATTTT CASAPRSSTDTQYF
TRBJ2-3 - TRBD2 TRBV27 TGTGCCAGCAGTTTAAAGGGAGCTAGCGGGGTCAGCACAGATACGCAGTATTTT CASSLKGASGVSTDTQYF
TRBJ1-1 - - TRBV4-1 TGCGCCAGCAGCGAGGTTCAGGGTAAAGCTTTCTTT CASSEVQGKAFF
TRBJ1-2 - TRBD1 TRBV28 TGTGCCAGCAGTCCGCCGGGACAGACCTATGGCTACACCTTC CASSPPGQTYGYTF
TRBJ2-7 - TRBD1 TRBV2 TGTGCCAGCAGTAGACAGGGGGCTTCCTACGAGCAGTACTTC CASSRQGASYEQYF
TRBJ2-7 - TRBD2 TRBV27 TGTGCCAGCAGTGCCCAAGCGGGAGGCCTCTCCTACGAGCAGTACTTC CASSAQAGGLSYEQYF
TRBJ1-5 - TRBD1 TRBV7-9 TGTGCCAGCAGCTTCTTAAACAGGGGGCCGGAATATAGCAATCAGCCCCAGCATTTT CASSFLNRGPEYSNQPQHF